The 8 T cell receptor beta chains in this list originate from one sample, sequenced in a study of blood T cell repertoires in COVID-19. Generated by immunoSEQ multiplex PCR, the TCRdb table keeps only in-frame clones and is missing some. The data show roughly 160,000 clones, with roughly 90% seen just once and 0.53% held by the top ten. The sample consisted of peripheral blood. The origin of the receptors is a man aged 50-59 years with acute or convalescent COVID-19.

The chain has TRBV18 and TRBJ1-2, with D unresolved. With 2 bases removed from V and 3 bases from J, the gap between germline ends came to 7 bases. From germline, CDR1 is KGHSH and CDR2 LQKENI. The CDR3 covers 13 residues. The CDR3 sequence: CASSPTRYYGYTF. The CDR3 region has the DNA TGTGCCAGCTCACCAACCAGATACTATGGCTACACCTTC.

The gene calls are TRBV7-9 and TRBJ1-6, with 8 nucleotides matching TRBD1. The CDR3 consists of 15 residues. V was clipped by 3 bases and J by 8 bases; unmatched bases: 6. Germline lookup yields CDR1 SEHNR and CDR2 FQNEAQ (reference sequence). CDR3 region: CASSLQGALDSPLHF. The CDR3, as DNA: TGTGCCAGCAGCTTGCAGGGGGCGTTGGATTCACCCCTCCACTTT.

V is TRBV21-1 and J is TRBJ1-1; TRBD1, the D gene given by the table, was not confirmed from the DNA. TRBV21-1 is noted as a pseudogene. The CDR3 runs to 16 residues. The CDR3 DNA sequence: TGTGCCAGCAGCAAAGGGCGGGACAGAGCAGGGACTGAAGCTTTCTTT. Translated: CASSKGRDRAGTEAFF.

The chain recombines TRBV19 with TRBJ1-5; TRBD1 agrees at 8 bases. The CDR3 extends over 14 amino acids. V dropped 6 bases and J dropped 3; count of bases not matched to a gene: 4. In germline, CDR1 is LNHDA, CDR2 SQIVND (reference sequence). As DNA, the CDR3 is TGTGCCAGTAGCGGGACAGGCGACAATCAGCCCCAGCATTTT. As protein: CASSGTGDNQPQHF.

This clone was seen a handful of times. The rearrangement joins TRBV19 to TRBJ1-5, with D tentatively TRBD1 (6 bases). CDR1 LNHDA and CDR2 SQIVND come from the germline V gene (reference sequence). The CDR3 has 18 residues. V lost 5 bases to trimming and J lost 6 bases, with 26 bases between them. DNA for the CDR3: TGTGCCAGTAGTTCCCGACAAGGTCTCCAGGGGAGCGGTCAGCCCCAGCATTTT. This translates into CASSSRQGLQGSGQPQHF.

V is TRBV10-3 and J is TRBJ2-5; a possible D gene is TRBD1 (6 bases). Germline CDR1 reads ENHRY; CDR2 reads SYGVKD. Trimming cost V 4 bases and J 0 bases, with 6 bases left between them. The CDR3 length is 13 residues. The DNA for the CDR3 is TGTGCCATCAGTGGACAGGACCAAGAGACCCAGTACTTC. Protein product: CAISGQDQETQYF.

The chain links TRBV29-1 to TRBJ2-2, with D unclear. Trimming stripped 6 bases from V and 12 bases from J, with 20 bases between. In germline, CDR1 is SQVTM, CDR2 ANQGSEA. This CDR3 region has 13 residues. The CDR3 reads CSVELYGDRKLFF. The CDR3 nucleotides are TGCAGCGTGGAGTTGTACGGCGATAGAAAGCTGTTTTTT.

This rearrangement joins TRBV4-3 to TRBJ1-1; no clear D. Trimming took 1 base from V and 6 from J, leaving 12 bases between them. The CDR3 length is 14 residues. Germline V gene lookup returns CDR1 LGHNA and CDR2 YSLEER. The CDR3 here is CASSQGLGSPEAFF. CDR3 coding DNA: TGCGCCAGCAGCCAAGGACTCGGAAGCCCTGAAGCTTTCTTT.